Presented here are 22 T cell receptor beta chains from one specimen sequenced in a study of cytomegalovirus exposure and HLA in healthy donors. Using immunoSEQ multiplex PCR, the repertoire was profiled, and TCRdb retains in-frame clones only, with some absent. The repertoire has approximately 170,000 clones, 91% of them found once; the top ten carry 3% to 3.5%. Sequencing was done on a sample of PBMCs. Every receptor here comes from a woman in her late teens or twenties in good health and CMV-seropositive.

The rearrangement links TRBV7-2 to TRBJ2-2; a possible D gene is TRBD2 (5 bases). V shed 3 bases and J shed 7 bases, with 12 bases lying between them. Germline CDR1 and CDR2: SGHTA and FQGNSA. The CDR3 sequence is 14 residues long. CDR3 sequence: CASSLGSGVGELFF. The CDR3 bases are TGTGCCAGCAGCTTGGGGAGTGGAGTCGGGGAGCTGTTTTTT.

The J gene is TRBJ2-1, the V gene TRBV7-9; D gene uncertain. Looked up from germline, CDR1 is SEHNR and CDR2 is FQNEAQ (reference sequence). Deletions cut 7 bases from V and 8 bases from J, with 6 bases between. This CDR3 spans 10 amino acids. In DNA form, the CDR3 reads TGTGCCAGCAACCACTATGAGCAGTTCTTC. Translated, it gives CASNHYEQFF.

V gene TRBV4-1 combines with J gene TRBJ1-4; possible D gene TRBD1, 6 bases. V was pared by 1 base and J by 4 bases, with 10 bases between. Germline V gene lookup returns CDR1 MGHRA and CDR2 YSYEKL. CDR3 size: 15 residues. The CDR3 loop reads CASSQGTDFNEKLFF. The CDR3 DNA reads TGCGCCAGCAGCCAAGGGACAGACTTTAATGAAAAACTGTTTTTT.

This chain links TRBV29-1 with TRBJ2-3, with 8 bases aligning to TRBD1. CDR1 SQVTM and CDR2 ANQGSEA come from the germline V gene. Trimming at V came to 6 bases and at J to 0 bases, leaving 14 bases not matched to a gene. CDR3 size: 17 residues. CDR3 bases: TGCAGCGTCCCCCCGCCGGGACAGGCCGCTAGCACAGATACGCAGTATTTT. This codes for CSVPPPGQAASTDTQYF.

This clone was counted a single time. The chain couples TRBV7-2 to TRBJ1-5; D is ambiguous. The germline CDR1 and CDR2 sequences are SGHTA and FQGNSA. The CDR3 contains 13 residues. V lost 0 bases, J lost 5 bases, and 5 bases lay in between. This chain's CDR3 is CASSLASHQPQHF. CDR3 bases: TGTGCCAGCAGCTTAGCGAGTCATCAGCCCCAGCATTTT. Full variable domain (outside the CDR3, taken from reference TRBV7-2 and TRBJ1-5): GAGVSQSPSNKVTEKGKDVELRCDPISGHTALYWYRQSLGQGLEFLIYFQGNSAPDKSGLPSDRFSAERTGGSVSTLTIQRTQQEDSAVYLCASSLASHQPQHFGDGTRLSIL.

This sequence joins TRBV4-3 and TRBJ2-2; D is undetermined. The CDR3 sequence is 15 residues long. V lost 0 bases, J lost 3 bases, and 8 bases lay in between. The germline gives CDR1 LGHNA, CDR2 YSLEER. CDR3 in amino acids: CASSQDGLDTGELFF. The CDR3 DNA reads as TGCGCCAGCAGCCAAGACGGGTTGGACACCGGGGAGCTGTTTTTT.

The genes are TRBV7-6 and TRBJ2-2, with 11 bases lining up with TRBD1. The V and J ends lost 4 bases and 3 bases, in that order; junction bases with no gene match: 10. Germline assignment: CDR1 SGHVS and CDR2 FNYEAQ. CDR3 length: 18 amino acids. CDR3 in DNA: TGTGCCAGCAGCTCTCCCGTCGGACAGGGGGCTGACACCGGGGAGCTGTTTTTT. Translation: CASSSPVGQGADTGELFF.

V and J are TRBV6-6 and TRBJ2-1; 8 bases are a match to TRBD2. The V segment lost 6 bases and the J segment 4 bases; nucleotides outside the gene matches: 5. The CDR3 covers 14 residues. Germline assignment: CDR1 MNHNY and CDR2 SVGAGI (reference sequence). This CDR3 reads CASSLSGVYNEQFF. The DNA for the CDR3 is TGTGCCAGCAGCCTTAGCGGGGTATACAATGAGCAGTTCTTC.

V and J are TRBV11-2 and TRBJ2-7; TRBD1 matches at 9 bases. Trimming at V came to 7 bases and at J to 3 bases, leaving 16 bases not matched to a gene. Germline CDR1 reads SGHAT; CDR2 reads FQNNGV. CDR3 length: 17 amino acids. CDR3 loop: CASIRPLGQGMNYEQYF. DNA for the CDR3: TGTGCCAGCATCAGACCGCTGGGACAGGGAATGAACTACGAGCAGTACTTC. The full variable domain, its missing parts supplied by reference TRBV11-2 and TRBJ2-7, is EAGVAQSPRYKIIEKRQSVAFWCNPISGHATLYWYQQILGQGPKLLIQFQNNGVVDDSQLPKDRFSAERLKGVDSTLKIQPAKLEDSAVYLCASIRPLGQGMNYEQYFGPGTRLTVT.

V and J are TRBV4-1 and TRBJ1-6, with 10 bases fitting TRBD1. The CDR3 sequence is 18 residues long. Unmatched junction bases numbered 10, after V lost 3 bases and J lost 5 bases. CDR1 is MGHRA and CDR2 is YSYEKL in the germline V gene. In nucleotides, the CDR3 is TGCGCCAGCAGCCAGGCGCCGGGACAGGGGTTTCATAATTCACCCCTCCACTTT. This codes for CASSQAPGQGFHNSPLHF.

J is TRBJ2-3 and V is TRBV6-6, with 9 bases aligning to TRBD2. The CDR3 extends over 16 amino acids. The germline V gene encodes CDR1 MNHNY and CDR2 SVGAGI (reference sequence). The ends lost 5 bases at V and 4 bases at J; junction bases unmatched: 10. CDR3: CASSPLGGRAPDTQYF. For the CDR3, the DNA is TGTGCCAGCAGTCCACTAGGCGGGAGGGCCCCAGATACGCAGTATTTT.

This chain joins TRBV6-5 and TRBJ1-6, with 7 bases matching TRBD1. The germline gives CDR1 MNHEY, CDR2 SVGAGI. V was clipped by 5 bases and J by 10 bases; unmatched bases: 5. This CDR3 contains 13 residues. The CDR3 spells CASSPQGESPLHF. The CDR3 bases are TGTGCCAGCAGTCCCCAGGGGGAGTCACCCCTCCACTTT.

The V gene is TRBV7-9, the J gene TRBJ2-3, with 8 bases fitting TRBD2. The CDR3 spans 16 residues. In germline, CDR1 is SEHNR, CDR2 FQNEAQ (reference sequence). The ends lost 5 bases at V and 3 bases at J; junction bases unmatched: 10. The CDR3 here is CASSPFAAGATDTQYF. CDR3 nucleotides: TGTGCCAGCAGCCCCTTTGCAGCGGGGGCGACAGATACGCAGTATTTT.

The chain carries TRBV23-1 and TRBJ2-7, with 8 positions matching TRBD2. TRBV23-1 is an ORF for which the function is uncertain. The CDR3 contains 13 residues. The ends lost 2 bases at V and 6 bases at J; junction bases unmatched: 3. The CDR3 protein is CASSQRTSCEQYF. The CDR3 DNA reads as TGCGCCAGCAGTCAAAGGACTAGCTGCGAGCAGTACTTC.

The CDR3 sequence is CASNELGGRALNEQFF. The CDR3 region has the DNA TGTGCCAGCAATGAGCTGGGCGGGAGGGCCCTGAATGAGCAGTTCTTC. The chain carries TRBV2 and TRBJ2-1; 9 nucleotides align to TRBD2. This CDR3 has 16 residues. The V and J ends lost 7 bases and 7 bases, in that order; junction bases with no gene match: 14. Germline V gene data show CDR1 as SNHLY and CDR2 as FYNNEI.

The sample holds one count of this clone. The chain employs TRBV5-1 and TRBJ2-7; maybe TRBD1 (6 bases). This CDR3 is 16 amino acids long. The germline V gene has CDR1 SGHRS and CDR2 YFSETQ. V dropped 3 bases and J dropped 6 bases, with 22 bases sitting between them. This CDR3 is CASSSLQGPIYGEQYF. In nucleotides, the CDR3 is TGCGCCAGCAGCTCCTTACAGGGCCCTATCTATGGCGAGCAGTACTTC.

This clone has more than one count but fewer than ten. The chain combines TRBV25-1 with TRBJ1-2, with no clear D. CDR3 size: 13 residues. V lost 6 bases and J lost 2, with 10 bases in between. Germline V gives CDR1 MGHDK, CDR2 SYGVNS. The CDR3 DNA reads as TGTGCCAGCAGGGGCAGAGACAACTATGGCTACACCTTC. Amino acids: CASRGRDNYGYTF.

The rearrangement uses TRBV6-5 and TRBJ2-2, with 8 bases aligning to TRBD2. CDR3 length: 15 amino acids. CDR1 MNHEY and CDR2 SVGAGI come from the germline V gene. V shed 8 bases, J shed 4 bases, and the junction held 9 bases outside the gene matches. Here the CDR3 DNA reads TGTGCCAGCGGTTCTTTGAGCGGGAGCACCGGGGAGCTGTTTTTT. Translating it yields CASGSLSGSTGELFF.

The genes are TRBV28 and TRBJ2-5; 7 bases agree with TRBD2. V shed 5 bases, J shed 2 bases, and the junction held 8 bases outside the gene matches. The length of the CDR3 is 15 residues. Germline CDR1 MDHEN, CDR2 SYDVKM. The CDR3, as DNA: TGTGCCAGCAGTCACAGAGGGAGGGCGCAAGAGACCCAGTACTTC. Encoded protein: CASSHRGRAQETQYF. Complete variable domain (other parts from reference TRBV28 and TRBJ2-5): DVKVTQSSRYLVKRTGEKVFLECVQDMDHENMFWYRQDPGLGLRLIYFSYDVKMKEKGDIPEGYSVSREKKERFSLILESASTNQTSMYLCASSHRGRAQETQYFGPGTRLLVL.

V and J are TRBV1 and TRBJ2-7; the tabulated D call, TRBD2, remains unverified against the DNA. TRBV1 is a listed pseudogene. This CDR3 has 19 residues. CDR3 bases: TGCACCAGCAGCCAGAGGACTAGCGGGAGGATCAGACTGGCCTACGAGCAGTACTTC. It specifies CTSSQRTSGRIRLAYEQYF.

For the CDR3, the DNA is TGTGCCAGTAGTACGACATGGTATGGCTACACCTTC. Amino acid sequence: CASSTTWYGYTF. The genes are TRBV19 and TRBJ1-2; D is ambiguous. Germline CDR1 and CDR2: LNHDA and SQIVND (reference sequence). The V gene lost 4 bases and the J gene lost 5 bases, with 8 bases spanning the gap. The CDR3 totals 12 residues.

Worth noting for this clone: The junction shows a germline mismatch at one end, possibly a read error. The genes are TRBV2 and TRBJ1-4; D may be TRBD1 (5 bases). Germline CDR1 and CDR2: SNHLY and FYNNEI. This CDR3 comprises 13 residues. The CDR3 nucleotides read TGTGCCAGCAGCCCAGGGTTAAATGGAAAACTGTTTTTT. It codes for CASSPGLNGKLFF. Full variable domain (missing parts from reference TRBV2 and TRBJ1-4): EPEVTQTPSHQVTQMGQEVILRCVPISNHLYFYWYRQILGQKVEFLVSFYNNEISEKSEIFDDQFSVERPDGSNFTLKIRSTKLEDSAMYFCASSPGLNGKLFFGSGTQLSVL.